A selection of T cell receptor beta chains follows, all from one sample in a study of blood T cell repertoires in COVID-19. The method was immunoSEQ multiplex PCR; TCRdb's version includes in-frame clones alone and lacks a portion of them. In the table there are several thousand clones, 86% of which are singletons. Source material: peripheral blood. These receptor sequences come from a human donor in a cohort sampled during active COVID-19. Each CDR3 is given with its conserved first and last residue. The D gene is left open where the match is weak. Clone size is stated in some rows and not others, as once, few, many or a class when expanded.

J: TRBJ2-1
D: TRBD1
V: TRBV9
size: .
CDR3: CASSGTGYNEQFF
DNA: TGTGCCAGCAGCGGGACAGGCTACAATGAGCAGTTCTTC

J: TRBJ1-1
D: .
V: TRBV12-1
size: .
CDR3: CASSFIRERGTEAFF
DNA: TGTGCCAGCAGCTTTATAAGGGAAAGGGGCACTGAAGCTTTCTTT

J: TRBJ2-3
D: .
V: TRBV5-1
size: .
CDR3: CASSLEQFTDTQYF
DNA: TGCGCCAGCAGCTTGGAACAGTTCACAGATACGCAGTATTTT

J: TRBJ2-5
D: .
V: TRBV6-1
size: .
CDR3: CASSEVNRRETQYF
DNA: TGTGCCAGCAGTGAAGTTAACAGGCGAGAGACCCAGTACTTC

J: TRBJ2-3
D: .
V: TRBV9
size: once
CDR3: CASSPRTSTDTQYF
DNA: TGTGCCAGCAGCCCCCGGACAAGCACAGATACGCAGTATTTT

J: TRBJ2-5
D: .
V: TRBV9
size: few
CDR3: CASSVGIASETQYF
DNA: TGTGCCAGCAGCGTAGGAATAGCGAGCGAGACCCAGTACTTC

J: TRBJ1-5
D: .
V: TRBV2
size: .
CDR3: CASKRGGTNNQPQHF
DNA: TGTGCCAGCAAAAGGGGGGGGACAAATAATCAGCCCCAGCATTTT

J: TRBJ1-6
D: .
V: TRBV3-1/TRBV3-2
size: few
CDR3: CASSNPRSSYNSPLHF
DNA: TGTGCCAGCAGCAACCCCAGAAGCTCCTATAATTCACCCCTCCACTTT

J: TRBJ2-7
D: TRBD1
V: TRBV27
size: .
CDR3: CATRDRASYEQYF
DNA: TGTGCCACCCGGGACAGGGCCTCCTACGAGCAGTACTTC

J: TRBJ1-5
D: .
V: TRBV2
size: .
CDR3: CASSAQVSGQPQHF
DNA: TGTGCCAGCAGTGCGCAGGTTAGCGGTCAGCCCCAGCATTTT

J: TRBJ2-7
D: .
V: TRBV5-6
size: .
CDR3: CASSSVGGYEQYF
DNA: TGTGCCAGCAGCTCGGTAGGGGGCTACGAGCAGTACTTC

J: TRBJ2-2
D: .
V: TRBV7-8
size: .
CDR3: CASSLESIGNTGELFF
DNA: TGTGCCAGCAGCTTAGAGAGCATTGGGAACACCGGGGAGCTGTTTTTT

J: TRBJ2-1
D: .
V: TRBV4-1
size: once
CDR3: CASSRVSYNEQFF
DNA: TGCGCCAGCAGCCGCGTTTCCTACAATGAGCAGTTCTTC

J: TRBJ1-1
D: TRBD1
V: TRBV30
size: .
CDR3: CAWSVDRATEAFF
DNA: TGTGCCTGGAGTGTAGACAGGGCTACTGAAGCTTTCTTT

J: TRBJ2-7
D: TRBD1
V: TRBV18
size: .
CDR3: CASSTGTGGNEQYF
DNA: TGTGCCAGCTCAACCGGGACAGGGGGTAACGAGCAGTACTTC

J: TRBJ1-3
D: TRBD1
V: TRBV5-1
size: .
CDR3: CASSREGGNTIYF
DNA: TGCGCCAGCAGCAGGGAAGGGGGCAACACCATATATTTT

J: TRBJ2-7
D: TRBD2
V: TRBV5-4
size: .
CDR3: CASSSRTSVYEQYF
DNA: TGTGCCAGCAGCTCACGGACTAGCGTCTACGAGCAGTACTTC

J: TRBJ2-3
D: TRBD2
V: TRBV5-4
size: .
CDR3: CASSAYGTSGGNTDTQYF
DNA: TGTGCCAGCAGCGCCTACGGGACTAGCGGGGGAAACACAGATACGCAGTATTTT

J: TRBJ1-1
D: .
V: TRBV11-2
size: .
CDR3: CASSSQPQTLVLF
DNA: TGTGCCAGCAGCTCGCAGCCTCAGACGCTAGTCCTTTTT

J: TRBJ2-1
D: .
V: TRBV6-2/TRBV6-3
size: .
CDR3: CASSYSSPRGIYNEQFF
DNA: TGTGCCAGCAGTTACTCGAGTCCCCGAGGGATTTACAATGAGCAGTTCTTC

J: TRBJ2-1
D: TRBD2
V: TRBV7-2
size: few
CDR3: CASSSTSGGAGGLNEQFF
DNA: TGTGCCAGCAGCTCGACTAGCGGGGGGGCGGGGGGATTGAATGAGCAGTTCTTC

J: TRBJ1-6
D: TRBD1
V: TRBV4-1
size: .
CDR3: CASSQEGTGDSPLHF
DNA: TGCGCCAGCAGCCAAGAAGGAACAGGGGACTCACCCCTCCACTTT

J: TRBJ2-7
D: TRBD1
V: TRBV7-2
size: .
CDR3: CASSLYRDSYEQYF
DNA: TGTGCCAGCAGCTTATACCGGGACAGCTACGAGCAGTACTTC

J: TRBJ1-2
D: .
V: TRBV19
size: .
CDR3: CASSHRQALNYGYTF
DNA: TGTGCCAGTAGTCACCGACAGGCCCTCAACTATGGCTACACCTTC

J: TRBJ2-7
D: TRBD1
V: TRBV18
size: .
CDR3: CASSLYGTGVPYEQYF
DNA: TGTGCCAGCTCACTATACGGGACAGGGGTACCCTACGAGCAGTACTTC

J: TRBJ1-1
D: .
V: TRBV7-9
size: .
CDR3: CASSLTMGATEAFF
DNA: TGTGCCAGCAGCTTGACTATGGGGGCCACTGAAGCTTTCTTT

J: TRBJ1-5
D: TRBD1
V: TRBV15
size: .
CDR3: CATSRPPRDRPYSNQPQHF
DNA: TGTGCCACCAGCAGACCCCCGCGGGACAGACCGTATAGCAATCAGCCCCAGCATTTT

J: TRBJ2-1
D: TRBD2
V: TRBV11-2
size: .
CDR3: CASSLAGNRNEQFF
DNA: TGTGCCAGCAGTCTAGCGGGGAATCGCAATGAGCAGTTCTTC

J: TRBJ1-6
D: TRBD1
V: TRBV6-5
size: .
CDR3: CASSFDRADSPLHF
DNA: TGTGCCAGCAGTTTCGACAGGGCGGATTCACCCCTCCACTTT

J: TRBJ2-7
D: TRBD1
V: TRBV27
size: .
CDR3: CASSPGGGGGYEQYF
DNA: TGTGCCAGCAGTCCAGGGGGTGGGGGCGGTTACGAGCAGTACTTC

J: TRBJ2-1
D: TRBD2
V: TRBV5-1
size: .
CDR3: CASSLLPPSGGSSYNEQFF
DNA: TGCGCCAGCAGCTTGCTGCCGCCTAGCGGGGGGAGCTCCTACAATGAGCAGTTCTTC

J: TRBJ2-1
D: .
V: TRBV3-1/TRBV3-2
size: once
CDR3: CASSQDGGNEQFF
DNA: TGTGCCAGCAGCCAAGATGGGGGGAATGAGCAGTTCTTC

J: TRBJ1-3
D: .
V: TRBV21-1
size: .
CDR3: CASSWPYLSGNTIYF
DNA: TGTGCCAGCAGCTGGCCGTATCTCTCTGGAAACACCATATATTTT

J: TRBJ1-1
D: TRBD1
V: TRBV18
size: .
CDR3: CASSPDRVRGTEAFF
DNA: TGTGCCAGCTCACCGGACAGGGTACGGGGCACTGAAGCTTTCTTT

J: TRBJ1-4
D: .
V: TRBV19
size: .
CDR3: CATLHTGGHEKLFF
DNA: TGTGCCACCCTTCACACGGGGGGCCACGAAAAACTGTTTTTT

J: TRBJ1-2
D: .
V: TRBV21-1
size: .
CDR3: CASSNGRQGPYGYTF
DNA: TGTGCCAGCAGCAATGGGAGACAGGGACCCTATGGCTACACCTTC